This record looks at one TCR beta chain sequence and its context. The antigen this receptor binds is unknown. Base qualities were left out, and no much larger clone turns up one base away. The CDR3 runs 15 residues from the cysteine to the phenylalanine. Of the read, only the CDR3 DNA is kept; its 45 bases are in frame from base 1. For this chain, trimming is 9 bases at the V end and 7 bases at the J end, and the number of junction bases without a gene match is 14. The treatment or condition label of this sample denotes: oral pan-JAK inhibitor, 5-10 mg twice daily. From alopecia areata patients, peripheral blood was collected along with lesional scalp punch biopsies. PBMCs were isolated by density centrifugation and stained for CD3, CD4 and CD8, after which CD4+ and CD8+ T cells were sorted on a FACSAria. Library construction relied on the immunoSEQ multiplex PCR assay. To provide template for TCR sequencing, every sample had RNA extracted and reverse transcribed into cDNA. SuperScript III was used for first-strand cDNA synthesis, primed with a 2:1 mix of oligo-dT and random hexamers. A synthetic immune receptor repertoire was used to measure amplification bias, and any remaining bias was corrected computationally. Under the source paper's analysis protocol: Raw reads were preprocessed for error removal, and CDR3 was defined according to IMGT conventions as running from the conserved cysteine to phenylalanine. Clonality was computed by normalizing Shannon entropy by log2 of the number of productive unique TCRs and subtracting the result from 1. CD4 or CD8 identity of scalp clones was inferred by cross-referencing scalp TCRbeta sequences with sorted blood CD4 and CD8 repertoires. Sourced from immuneACCESS, this table was stored by TCRdb with only in-frame sequences that have V and J called. A share of the clones is absent; for the studies checked, an unresolved V gene accounts for under half, and the remainder has no known explanation. That table supplies the V and J calls and clone size; D and trimming were determined from the DNA. The sample yields fewer than 250,000 clones; approximately 40% were counted once. The leading ten clones occupy about 2.6% of the sample.

These data originate in a study of CD8+ T cells in alopecia areata (dated by TCRdb to 2017 to 2018). With respect to the entire study: Treated patients were enrolled in an open-label pilot trial of oral tofacitinib, 5 to 10 mg twice daily, for moderate-to-severe alopecia areata. Patients received tofacitinib for 6 to 18 months and were then followed off drug for 6 months to check for delayed response and recurrence. The SALT score, which quantifies the percentage of affected scalp surface area, was used to measure disease severity in treated patients. To study T cell clonal expansion in alopecia areata, the researchers applied high-throughput TCRbeta sequencing to both the C3H/HeJ mouse model and human patients. Scalp tissue and sorted CD4+ and CD8+ peripheral blood T cells from patchy and totalis/universalis alopecia areata patients and from healthy controls were covered by human TCRbeta sequencing. Biopsies were taken from tofacitinib-treated patients at baseline and at 4 and 24 weeks of treatment, and a later scalp biopsy was taken in several of the tofacitinib-treated patients. Scalp clonality was compared among normal scalp (n=4), patchy alopecia areata scalp (n=8), and alopecia totalis/universalis scalp (n=8). The RNA source kit depended on sample type: the PAXgene miRNA kit for fixed scalp, the miRNeasy kit for PBMCs, and the RNeasy kit for mouse skin. Amplification of TCRbeta CDR3 regions was done by immunoSEQ multiplex PCR using 35 Vbeta forward primers and 13 Jbeta reverse primers.

Overall results and qualifications from the work: Resident alphabeta T cells in normal human skin are also sequenced, complicating scalp TCR repertoire analysis, unlike mouse skin dominated by gammadelta T cells. Because the treated cohort was small and had just a single nonresponder, larger studies are needed to establish links between baseline CD8+ expansion and response. With tofacitinib, both scalp clonality and the number of expanded CD8+ clones among the top 100 scalp clones went down significantly. Lesional scalp, especially in alopecia totalis/universalis, showed higher clonality and more expanded CD8+ clones than normal scalp, suggesting antigenic drive. Many expanded lesional clones persisted in scalp and blood during tofacitinib treatment, which may partly explain relapse after stopping treatment. Shared TCR sequences between patients were less evident than in mice, which may be partly attributable to HLA diversity in the patient population.

The starting material was CD4+ T cells sorted from blood, obtained around week 37, from a patient treated with tofacitinib. The chain uses TRBV6-7 and TRBJ1-5, with TRBD1 identical over 8 junction bases. TRBV6-7 is placed among ORFs of uncertain function. This TCR was sampled from a human donor with alopecia areata. The CDR3 protein: CARIYPGTGFQPQHF. The DNA is as follows: TGTGCCAGGATCTATCCCGGGACAGGTTTCCAGCCCCAGCATTTT.